This T cell receptor beta chain is drawn from a study of T cell responses to AZD1222 COVID-19 vaccine (dated by TCRdb to the early 2020s). About the investigation overall: Because spike-specific TCR depth and breadth did not differ between the two schedules, AZD1222 recipients who got a second dose at roughly 4 weeks were pooled with those who got a second dose at roughly 12 weeks. Trial participants were enrolled by age into subgroups of 18-55, 56-69 and 70-plus years, and about 150, 27 and 61 TCR-sequenced participants, respectively, were included in these subgroups. A total of 233 trial participants underwent TCR sequencing, of whom around 200 received two doses of AZD1222 and about 26 received two doses of the MenACWY control vaccine. What the authors observed across the whole study: Only five to seven AZD1222 recipients were SARS-CoV-2 seropositive at baseline, limiting conclusions about previously exposed vaccinees. A significant rise in spike-specific TCR breadth and depth was observed after two AZD1222 doses relative to day 0 and relative to MenACWY recipients. Reportedly, close to half of the unique spike-specific TCRs recognized epitopes lying outside the regions that are mutated in the B.1.351 and B.1.1.7 variants. CD4 TCRs associated with the vaccine covered the entire spike protein, and the dominant responses were in regions 160-218 and 743-854. Because no samples from the day 14 peak response were available, repertoires could be characterized only after the peak T cell response. In the small 56-69-year group, the increase in depth fell short of significance, most likely because of low power. Participants were mostly white British and included more females than males, and it was suggested by the authors that clonal diversity may have been underestimated.

From its cysteine to its phenylalanine, the CDR3 spans 17 amino acids. The DNA shown is the 51-base CDR3, in frame from base 1. Cut back by 0 bases and 8 bases, the V and J ends lie 17 bases apart. From the germline V gene (reference sequence), CDR1 is LGHDT and CDR2 is YNNKEL. The CDR3 regions of human TCRbeta chains were analyzed by immunosequencing. The original methods were these. Repertoire TCRs were matched against a reference library of SARS-CoV-2-specific TCRs generated with the MIRA antigen-specificity platform. Breadth meant the fraction of unique TCRs that were SARS-CoV-2-associated, whereas depth meant the fraction of total T cells that were SARS-CoV-2-associated. Each spike-specific TCR was assigned to its reactive spike region and to a CD4 or CD8 class using the MIRA data. Log10-transformed breadth and depth values were compared by one-way ANOVA with Sidak's multiple comparisons tests. The table comes from immuneACCESS by way of TCRdb, which keeps in-frame sequences with V and J called. Part of the clones is missing from these tables; in studies checked, under half for an unresolved V gene and the rest for unknown reasons. D and trimming come from the DNA, and the V and J calls and clone size come from that table. Recorded for this sample are roughly 100,000 clones; roughly 89% of them occurred a single time. The top ten clones comprise 45% of the sample.

As for this clone: What antigen it recognizes has not been identified. It has no much larger one-base neighbor in the sample; base qualities were not kept.

The time point label for this specimen denotes: baseline before first vaccination. The vaccinee samples were drawn from two UK trials, COV001 and COV002, one of which was a single-blind randomized controlled phase 2/3 trial testing AZD1222 (ChAdOx1 nCoV-19) in healthy adults. For TCRbeta chain sequencing, PBMC samples were collected from trial participants at day 0 and at day 28 after the second dose. This TCR derives from an adult in good health. The sample was peripheral blood, taken on day 0 of AZD1222 vaccination. This chain joins TRBV3-1 (or the pseudogene TRBV3-2) to TRBJ1-6, with the D segment identity uncertain. The nucleotides read TGTGCCAGCAGCCAAGATAATAGAGAGCAGATCTATTCACCCCTCCACTTT. This is translated as CASSQDNREQIYSPLHF.